Shown below are 27 T cell receptor beta chains from a single sample sequenced in a study of blood T cell repertoires in COVID-19 (dated by TCRdb to about 2020). Library method: the immunoSEQ multiplex PCR assay. Imported from immuneACCESS, the table was reduced by TCRdb to in-frame sequences with V and J called. These copies leave out some clones; in studies compared against another copy, an unresolved V gene accounts for under half, and the cause of the remainder is not known. For this sample the table gives 150,000 to 200,000 clones, of which 86% were detected only once. Almost 1% of the sample is taken by the ten largest. The specimen sequenced was peripheral blood. The origin of the receptors is a young man with acute or convalescent COVID-19.

The rearrangement links TRBV27 to TRBJ2-7; 7 bases agree with TRBD1. The CDR3 is 13 residues long. Trimming took 6 bases from V and 6 from J; bases not matched to a gene: 8. Germline loops: CDR1 MNHEY, CDR2 SMNVEV (reference sequence). CDR3 sequence reads: CASSKTGSSEQYF. The DNA for the CDR3 is TGTGCCAGCAGCAAGACAGGGTCTTCCGAGCAGTACTTC.

The chain is built from TRBV11-2 and TRBJ2-5; D not certain. The CDR3 has 11 residues. Trimming removed 2 bases at V and 5 bases at J, with 3 bases between. Germline CDR1 is SGHAT and CDR2 is FQNNGV. This chain's CDR3 is CASSLLETQYF. CDR3 nucleotides: TGTGCCAGCAGCTTACTGGAGACCCAGTACTTC.

This clone has only one observation. The chain joins TRBV27 to TRBJ1-4, with no clear D. The CDR3 spans 17 residues. Trimming removed 7 bases at V and 8 bases at J, with 26 bases between. Looked up from germline, CDR1 is MNHEY and CDR2 is SMNVEV (reference sequence). The CDR3 DNA reads as TGTGCCAGCATGTACAGAGCTTATCCTCTCGGTCAGGAAAAACTGTTTTTT. Residues: CASMYRAYPLGQEKLFF.

V is TRBV27 and J is TRBJ2-1, with D possibly being TRBD1 (6 bases). The CDR3 totals 14 residues. V was clipped by 8 bases and J by 1 base, with 12 bases between them. Germline lookup yields CDR1 MNHEY and CDR2 SMNVEV (reference sequence). CDR3 amino acids: CASQRQVSYNEQFF. The CDR3 nucleotides are TGTGCCAGCCAACGACAGGTATCCTACAATGAGCAGTTCTTC.

This chain uses TRBV30 with TRBJ1-6; TRBD1 matches at 8 bases. Unmatched junction bases numbered 7, after V lost 0 bases and J lost 9 bases. Germline CDR1 GTSNPN, CDR2 SVGIG (reference sequence). The CDR3 is 15 amino acids. The DNA for the CDR3 is TGTGCCTGGAGTGTACCCAGGGGGCATATTTCACCCCTCCACTTT. Its protein product is CAWSVPRGHISPLHF.

The V call is TRBV19, the J call TRBJ2-2, with TRBD1 matching over 7 bases. The trim removed 4 bases at V and 2 bases at J, leaving 10 bases unmatched. Germline V gene lookup returns CDR1 LNHDA and CDR2 SQIVND (reference sequence). This CDR3 has 17 residues. In DNA, the CDR3 is TGTGCCAGTAGTAAATACCGGGACAGAGACAACACCGGGGAGCTGTTTTTT. Amino acids: CASSKYRDRDNTGELFF. The full variable domain, completed using reference TRBV19 and TRBJ2-2, is DGGITQSPKYLFRKEGQNVTLSCEQNLNHDAMYWYRQDPGQGLRLIYYSQIVNDFQKGDIAEGYSVSREKKESFPLTVTSAQKNPTAFYLCASSKYRDRDNTGELFFGEGSRLTVL.

The chain links TRBV7-8 to TRBJ2-5, with 8 bases lining up with TRBD2. The CDR3 contains 17 residues. Germline assignment: CDR1 SGHVS and CDR2 FQNEAQ. V shed 2 bases, J shed 1 base, and the junction held 9 bases outside the gene matches. CDR3 amino acids: CASSLMAGGAFQETQYF. The CDR3 DNA reads TGTGCCAGCAGCTTAATGGCCGGGGGGGCCTTCCAAGAGACCCAGTACTTC.

The V call is TRBV5-5, the J call TRBJ2-1, with 9 bases that match TRBD2. The CDR3 sequence is 15 residues long. The germline CDR1 and CDR2 sequences are SGHKS and YYEKEE (reference sequence). V shed 2 bases and J 4 bases; nucleotides not matched to a gene: 4. For the CDR3, the DNA is TGTGCCAGCAGCTTAGCGGGGGGCCGTTACAATGAGCAGTTCTTC. Its protein is CASSLAGGRYNEQFF.

The rearrangement joins TRBV30 to TRBJ2-3; no clear D. This CDR3 is 12 amino acids long. The V gene lost 5 bases and the J gene lost 8 bases, with 14 bases spanning the gap. Germline-derived CDR1 and CDR2 are GTSNPN and SVGIG (reference sequence). CDR3 coding DNA: TGTGCCTGGGCCTTTGGGCCAACTACGCAGTATTTT. Its translation: CAWAFGPTTQYF.

The chain carries TRBV5-8 and TRBJ2-7; no definite D call. With 2 bases removed from V and 2 bases from J, the gap between germline ends came to 5 bases. The germline V gene has CDR1 SGHTS and CDR2 YDEGEE. The CDR3 loop spans 12 amino acids. DNA for the CDR3: TGTGCCAGCAGCTTCCCAGCCTACGAGCAGTACTTC. It is translated as CASSFPAYEQYF.

About this clone itself: It is unclear where the CDR3 begins or ends on the DNA, so no DNA is shown, and the CDR3 is as TCRdb lists it. The V call is TRBV12-1, the J call TRBJ1-1; TRBD1 reflects the table's D call only, with no check against the DNA. TRBV12-1 is marked as a pseudogene. The CDR3 has 17 amino acids, counting both end residues. CDR3 amino acids: CASSQFGTGALGGEAFF.

V gene TRBV10-1 combines with J gene TRBJ2-6, with 7 bases lining up with TRBD1. The CDR3 loop spans 16 amino acids. Unmatched junction bases numbered 2, after V lost 2 bases and J lost 1 base. CDR1 and CDR2 (germline): WNHNN, SYGVQD (reference sequence). The CDR3 DNA reads TGCGCCAGCAGTGAGGGCAGGGGGTCTGGGGCCAACGTCCTGACTTTC. The encoded protein is CASSEGRGSGANVLTF.

The V call is TRBV9, the J call TRBJ1-3; D is ambiguous. CDR3 size: 15 residues. Trimming took 2 bases from V and 1 from J, leaving 10 bases between them. The V gene's germline CDR1 is SGDLS and CDR2 YYNGEE. The CDR3 coding sequence is TGTGCCAGCAGCGTTTCGGTCCAATCTGGAAACACCATATATTTT. Translation gives CASSVSVQSGNTIYF.

The J gene is TRBJ1-1, the V gene TRBV28; D is undetermined. V was shortened by 2 bases and J by 1 base, with 8 bases between the two germline ends. Germline V gene data show CDR1 as MDHEN and CDR2 as SYDVKM. The CDR3 is 14 amino acids. Here the CDR3 reads CASSLVSGNTEAFF. The CDR3 nucleotides are TGTGCCAGCAGTTTAGTATCAGGGAACACTGAAGCTTTCTTT.

For this clone: The same CDR3 can be traced to other DNA sequences in this sample. CDR3 protein: CASRMGQSSTGELFF. CDR3 nucleotide sequence: TGTGCCAGCAGGATGGGACAGTCAAGCACCGGGGAGCTGTTTTTT. The chain joins TRBV6-5 to TRBJ2-2; the match to TRBD1 covers 7 bases. V shed 6 bases and J 4 bases; nucleotides not matched to a gene: 8. The CDR3 sequence is 15 residues long. Germline values: CDR1 MNHEY, CDR2 SVGAGI.

The rearrangement joins TRBV7-2 to TRBJ2-3; 9 nucleotides match TRBD2. V was pared by 4 bases and J by 6 bases, with 11 bases of the junction left unmatched. The CDR3 has 16 residues. Germline V gene sequence: CDR1 SGHTA, CDR2 FQGNSA. CDR3 DNA sequence: TGTGCCAGCAGCTGGGACGGCGGGGGGGCGGGTGATACGCAGTATTTT. This sequence encodes CASSWDGGGAGDTQYF.

In DNA, the CDR3 is TGTGCCATCAACCCTAGCGGGGGGGCCTTCGGGAATGAGCAGTTCTTC. Translation: CAINPSGGAFGNEQFF. V and J are TRBV10-3 and TRBJ2-1; 12 positions agree with TRBD2. The CDR3 length is 16 residues. V was clipped by 7 bases and J by 7 bases; unmatched bases: 11. The V gene's germline CDR1 is ENHRY and CDR2 SYGVKD.

The chain employs TRBV30 and TRBJ1-4, with unresolved D. Germline V gives CDR1 GTSNPN, CDR2 SVGIG (reference sequence). V shed 0 bases and J shed 6 bases, with 14 bases lying between them. This CDR3 has 15 residues. The CDR3 loop reads CAWSVLAGMDEKLFF. CDR3 bases: TGTGCCTGGAGTGTACTTGCGGGGATGGATGAAAAACTGTTTTTT.

The V call is TRBV21-1, the J call TRBJ1-2; the table calls TRBD1, which could not be checked here. TRBV21-1 is listed as a pseudogene. The CDR3 is made up of 19 amino acids. The CDR3 loop reads CASSKGMGQTARSNYGYTF. The CDR3 nucleotides read TGTGCCAGCAGCAAAGGGATGGGACAGACCGCCCGCTCTAACTATGGCTACACCTTC.

The V call is TRBV2, the J call TRBJ2-3; TRBD2 matches 8 bases. With V trimmed by 4 bases and J by 6 bases, 6 bases remained unmatched. Germline values: CDR1 SNHLY, CDR2 FYNNEI. The CDR3 spans 14 residues. CDR3 sequence (DNA): TGTGCCAGCAGTGTAGGACTAGCACGTGATACGCAGTATTTT. It specifies CASSVGLARDTQYF. The entire variable domain, with the rest obtained from reference TRBV2 and TRBJ2-3, is as follows: EPEVTQTPSHQVTQMGQEVILRCVPISNHLYFYWYRQILGQKVEFLVSFYNNEISEKSEIFDDQFSVERPDGSNFTLKIRSTKLEDSAMYFCASSVGLARDTQYFGPGTRLTVL.

The genes are TRBV27 and TRBJ1-5, with 7 bases that match TRBD1. CDR1 and CDR2 (germline): MNHEY, SMNVEV (reference sequence). The V and J ends lost 5 bases and 7 bases, in that order; junction bases with no gene match: 8. The CDR3 runs 14 residues. This CDR3 reads CASSTRQGGQPQHF. The CDR3, as DNA: TGTGCCAGCAGTACACGACAGGGAGGACAGCCCCAGCATTTT.

This chain connects TRBV7-3 to TRBJ2-5; 7 nucleotides agree with TRBD1. Germline V gene data show CDR1 as SGHTA and CDR2 as FQGTGA. The length of the CDR3 is 15 residues. Unmatched junction bases numbered 10, after V lost 4 bases and J lost 5 bases. CDR3 in DNA: TGTGCCAGCAGCTACAGAACCAGGGGGTCGGAGACCCAGTACTTC. Residues: CASSYRTRGSETQYF. Together with reference TRBV7-3 and TRBJ2-5, the CDR3 gives the full variable domain: GAGVSQTPSNKVTEKGKYVELRCDPISGHTALYWYRQSLGQGPEFLIYFQGTGAADDSGLPNDRFFAVRPEGSVSTLKIQRTERGDSAVYLCASSYRTRGSETQYFGPGTRLLVL.

The chain couples TRBV9 to TRBJ2-5, with TRBD2 identical over 10 bases. Germline V gene lookup returns CDR1 SGDLS and CDR2 YYNGEE. The ends lost 0 bases at V and 5 bases at J; junction bases unmatched: 19. This CDR3 has 20 residues. The CDR3 sequence: CASSVEDYWASGGVRETQYF. The CDR3 coding sequence is TGTGCCAGCAGCGTAGAGGACTATTGGGCTAGCGGGGGAGTACGGGAGACCCAGTACTTC. Full variable domain (remainder filled in from reference TRBV9 and TRBJ2-5): DSGVTQTPKHLITATGQRVTLRCSPRSGDLSVYWYQQSLDQGLQFLIQYYNGEERAKGNILERFSAQQFPDLHSELNLSSLELGDSALYFCASSVEDYWASGGVRETQYFGPGTRLLVL.

This clone was seen a few times. One end of the junction does not line up with germline, which may come from a read error. The chain employs TRBV12-3 or TRBV12-4 and TRBJ2-3; D is uncertain. CDR3 size: 12 residues. The CDR3 region is CASSSSGPTGSF. The DNA of the CDR3 is TGTGCCAGCAGCTCCTCTGGGCCCACCGGCAGCTTT.

The V gene is TRBV27, the J gene TRBJ1-2, with D perhaps matching TRBD1 (6 bases). CDR3 length equals 15 residues. Germline V gene lookup returns CDR1 MNHEY and CDR2 SMNVEV (reference sequence). The ends were cut back, 6 bases at V and 0 bases at J, with 14 bases in the middle. This CDR3 is CASRRGGNSNYGYTF. The CDR3 nucleotides read TGTGCCAGCAGAAGAGGGGGAAATTCTAACTATGGCTACACCTTC.

This chain connects TRBV30 to TRBJ2-3; TRBD2 agrees at 8 bases. CDR1 is GTSNPN and CDR2 is SVGIG in the germline V gene (reference sequence). J lost 2 bases, V lost 4 bases, and 5 bases had no gene match. The length of the CDR3 is 14 residues. The CDR3 region is CAWTGGPFTDTQYF. The CDR3 coding sequence is TGTGCCTGGACGGGGGGGCCCTTCACAGATACGCAGTATTTT.

The gene calls are TRBV21-1 and TRBJ1-6. TRBV21-1 is a pseudogene. The length of the CDR3 is 16 residues. CDR3 loop: CASSAHLSGPGSPLHF. CDR3 DNA: TGTGCCAGCAGCGCACACCTGTCGGGCCCGGGATCACCCCTCCACTTT.